This TCR beta chain was observed in a study of regulatory T cells in long-lasting Graves disease. About the research overall: It was over 5 years of antithyroid drugs, with positive TSH receptor antibodies, that meant persistent Graves' disease.

Construction of the TCR beta libraries employed iRepertoire HTBI primers in conjunction with Arm-PCR of CDR3 regions. TCRdb re-called the multiplex PCR reads through MiXCR, storing one row per CDR3 protein. This table holds 500,000 to 700,000 distinct CDR3 sequences, around 30% found once. This CDR3 has 16 residues. Per the germline V gene, CDR1 is SGHRS and CDR2 is YFSETQ. The V end lost 0 bases, the J end lost 5 bases, and 17 bases lay between the germline ends. The sample's time point: persistent/refractory GD, antithyroid drugs over 5 years with positive TRAb. PBMC RNA was the source of the TCR library. Each patient gave approximately 9.6 milliliters of EDTA-anticoagulated peripheral blood. This clonotype was counted between two and nine times. No antigen is known for it. Study conclusions and caveats: With persistent disease, TRBV28, TRBJ1-2 and TRBJ2-5 were the favored segments.

The chain couples TRBV5-1 to TRBJ1-1, with unresolved D. This TCR derives from a female donor with Graves disease. This sample comprised peripheral blood mononuclear cells (PBMCs), obtained when the disease was refractory, from a patient treated with antithyroid drugs. In DNA form, the CDR3 reads TGCGCCAGCAGCTTGGGAAGGACGGACTTAAGGACTGAAGCTTTCTTT. This codes for CASSLGRTDLRTEAFF.